Each of the 13 T cell receptor beta chains below was sequenced from the same sample in a study of tumor-infiltrating lymphocytes in localized non-small cell lung cancer. Some clones are missing from TCRdb's copy, which holds only in-frame ones; the method was immunoSEQ multiplex PCR. Among about 2,700 clones listed, more than 55% were seen once. The sample taken for sequencing was uninvolved lung tissue not adjacent to the tumor. The receptors were gathered from a human donor with non-small cell lung cancer.

The chain recombines TRBV6-5 with TRBJ2-5; either TRBD1 or TRBD2 may supply D (6 bases each). With 2 bases removed from V and 5 bases from J, the gap between germline ends came to 15 bases. The CDR3 runs to 15 residues. CDR1 and CDR2 from the germline V gene are MNHEY and SVGAGI. This CDR3 is CASSYGGQLRETQYF. In nucleotides, the CDR3 is TGTGCCAGCAGTTACGGGGGGCAGCTGCGGGAGACCCAGTACTTC.

V and J are TRBV2 and TRBJ2-5; D may be TRBD1 or TRBD2 (5 bases each). Germline lookup yields CDR1 SNHLY and CDR2 FYNNEI. The length of the CDR3 is 14 residues. V was clipped by 8 bases and J by 1 base, with 14 bases between them. Here the CDR3 reads CASVGDSGQETQYF. DNA of the CDR3: TGTGCCAGCGTGGGAGACAGTGGCCAAGAGACCCAGTACTTC.

This clone was detected only once. This chain connects TRBV4-1 to TRBJ1-2; 8 bases match TRBD1. In germline, CDR1 is MGHRA, CDR2 YSYEKL. This CDR3 is 14 amino acids long. After removal of 1 base from V and 6 bases from J, the junction contained 4 bases not matched to a gene. In DNA, the CDR3 is TGCGCCAGCAGCCAAGGCAGGGGGCGGGATGGCTACACCTTC. This codes for CASSQGRGRDGYTF.

This clone was counted a few times. This sequence joins TRBV29-1 and TRBJ1-2; D is perhaps TRBD1 (5 bases). This CDR3 region has 13 residues. In germline, CDR1 is SQVTM, CDR2 ANQGSEA. The V end lost 4 bases, the J end lost 8 bases, and 17 bases lay between the germline ends. The CDR3: CSVVKTGVHGYTF. As DNA, the CDR3 is TGCAGCGTTGTGAAAACAGGCGTACACGGCTACACCTTC.

The chain combines TRBV28 with TRBJ2-2, with 7 bases identical to TRBD2. The length of the CDR3 is 14 residues. Per the germline V gene, CDR1 is MDHEN and CDR2 is SYDVKM. The junction had 5 bases not matched to a gene; V was cut back by 4 bases and J by 6 bases. CDR3: CASSSGLVPGELFF. The CDR3 DNA follows: TGTGCCAGCAGTTCCGGACTAGTTCCCGGGGAGCTGTTTTTT.

The sample holds a few counts of this clone. The chain uses TRBV19 and TRBJ2-7, with unresolved D. This CDR3 is built from 13 residues. Trimming pared 2 bases from V and 6 bases from J, leaving 11 bases between. Germline loops: CDR1 LNHDA, CDR2 SQIVND (reference sequence). DNA for the CDR3: TGTGCCAGTAGTATATTGGAGTCCAGCGAGCAGTACTTC. Translation: CASSILESSEQYF. Complete variable domain (other parts from reference TRBV19 and TRBJ2-7): DGGITQSPKYLFRKEGQNVTLSCEQNLNHDAMYWYRQDPGQGLRLIYYSQIVNDFQKGDIAEGYSVSREKKESFPLTVTSAQKNPTAFYLCASSILESSEQYFGPGTRLTVT.

The J gene is TRBJ2-1, the V gene TRBV5-1; 8 bases map to TRBD2. Per germline, CDR1 SGHRS and CDR2 YFSETQ. V trimming: 3 bases; J trimming: 2 bases; junction bases outside the gene matches: 7. The CDR3 spans 16 residues. The CDR3 DNA follows: TGCGCCAGCAGCTGGGAGCGGGAGTGGACCTACAATGAGCAGTTCTTC. Translation gives CASSWEREWTYNEQFF.

This chain uses TRBV29-1 with TRBJ2-4; D ambiguous. V gave up 4 bases and J gave up 5 bases, with 15 bases separating them. This CDR3 has 14 residues. From germline, CDR1 is SQVTM and CDR2 ANQGSEA. CDR3 DNA: TGCAGCGTTGCCTACCCCGCCCGGCAAAACATTCAGTACTTC. This codes for CSVAYPARQNIQYF.

This chain links TRBV4-2 with TRBJ2-7; tentative D call: TRBD1 (6 bases). V was clipped by 0 bases and J by 0 bases, with 9 bases between them. This CDR3 is 15 amino acids long. CDR1 LGHNA and CDR2 YNFKEQ come from the germline V gene. The DNA of the CDR3 is TGTGCCAGCAGCCAAGATCAGGACAGCTCCTACGAGCAGTACTTC. Its protein product is CASSQDQDSSYEQYF.

V usage is TRBV2 and J usage is TRBJ1-5; D is ambiguous. The CDR3 loop spans 15 amino acids. Trimming cost V 5 bases and J 4 bases, with 15 bases left between them. The germline CDR1 and CDR2 sequences are SNHLY and FYNNEI. CDR3 residues: CASSLRRDGNQPQHF. The CDR3, as DNA: TGTGCCAGCAGTCTCAGGCGGGATGGTAATCAGCCCCAGCATTTT.

The rearrangement joins TRBV4-1 to TRBJ2-2, with 7 bases that match TRBD1. CDR1 and CDR2 (germline): MGHRA, YSYEKL. This CDR3 has 16 amino acids. V shed 4 bases, J shed 1 base, and the junction held 6 bases outside the gene matches. The CDR3 region is CASSRRHRGNTGELFF. CDR3 coding DNA: TGCGCCAGCAGCCGACGGCACAGGGGGAACACCGGGGAGCTGTTTTTT.

Remarks on this clone: Other nucleotide sequences in the sample specify the same CDR3. V gene TRBV20-1 combines with J gene TRBJ2-7; the D is unclear. CDR1 is DFQATT, CDR2 SNEGSKA, per germline (reference sequence). V was cut by 6 bases and J by 6 bases, with 12 bases left in between. The CDR3 runs 11 residues. The CDR3: CSAPRTGEQYF. The CDR3 bases are TGCAGTGCCCCCCGGACGGGCGAGCAGTACTTC.

The chain uses TRBV18 and TRBJ2-7; tentative D call: TRBD2 (5 bases). V gave up 0 bases and J gave up 0 bases, with 9 bases separating them. This CDR3 region has 15 residues. Germline V gives CDR1 KGHSH, CDR2 LQKENI. The CDR3 DNA sequence: TGTGCCAGCTCACCACCGGGGAGCGACTCCTACGAGCAGTACTTC. This encodes CASSPPGSDSYEQYF.